This T cell receptor (beta chain) comes out of a study of blood T cell repertoires in COVID-19. Background on the study: The cDNA or gDNA used as material had been derived from T cells, B-cell-depleted T cells, or PBMCs.

All enrollees were about 18 to 89 years old and from about 25 US areas. Recovered status applied to Cohort 3 donors who had two consecutive negative PCRs. It also applied to those with clearance or with symptom resolution. This clone occurred many times. Other DNA sequences in the same sample also yield this CDR3. Sequencing used immunoSEQ multiplex PCR; TCRdb keeps in-frame clones, though not all of them. Of approximately 230,000 clones in the sample, approximately 90% were seen once. The CDR3 spans 16 residues. V dropped 1 base and J dropped 3; count of bases not matched to a gene: 7. Germline lookup yields CDR1 SGHDT and CDR2 YYEEEE.

The rearrangement uses TRBV5-6 and TRBJ2-3; 8 nucleotides align to TRBD1. This TCR was recovered from a man between 35 and 55 years old who had recovered from COVID-19. The specimen sequenced was PBMCs or T cells enriched from blood (not recorded which). Here the CDR3 DNA reads TGTGCCAGCAGCTTGAGAGGAGGACAGGGAACAGATACGCAGTATTTT. Its protein is CASSLRGGQGTDTQYF.